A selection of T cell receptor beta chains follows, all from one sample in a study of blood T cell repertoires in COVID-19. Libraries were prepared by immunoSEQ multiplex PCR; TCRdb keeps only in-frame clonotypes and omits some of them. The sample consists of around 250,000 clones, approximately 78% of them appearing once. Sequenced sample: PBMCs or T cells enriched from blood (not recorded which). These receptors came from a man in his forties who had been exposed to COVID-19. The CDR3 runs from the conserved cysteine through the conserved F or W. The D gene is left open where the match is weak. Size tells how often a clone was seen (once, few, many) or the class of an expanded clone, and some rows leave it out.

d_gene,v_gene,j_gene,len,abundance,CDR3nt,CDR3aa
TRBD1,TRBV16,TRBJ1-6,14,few,TGTGCCAGCAGCGGAGGAGGGGGCAAGTCACCCCTCCACTTT,CASSGGGGKSPLHF
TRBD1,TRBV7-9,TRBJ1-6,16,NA,TGTGCCAGCAGCTCCAGCGGGGGGGACAGAGGATCACCCCTCCACTTT,CASSSSGGDRGSPLHF
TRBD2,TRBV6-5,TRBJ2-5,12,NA,TGTGCCAGCAGCCCCGGGGGGGAGACCCAGTACTTC,CASSPGGETQYF
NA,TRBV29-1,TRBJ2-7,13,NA,TGCAGCGTTGTTCTAAGAGGAGACTACGAGCAGTACTTC,CSVVLRGDYEQYF
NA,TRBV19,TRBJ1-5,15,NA,TGTGCCAGTAGTAGACAGTTTTATAGCAATCAGCCCCAGCATTTT,CASSRQFYSNQPQHF
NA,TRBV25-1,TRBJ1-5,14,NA,TGTGCCAGCAGTGAGACAGGTAGCAATCAGCCCCAGCATTTT,CASSETGSNQPQHF
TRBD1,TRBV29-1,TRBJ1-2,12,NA,TGCAGCGCTGACAGGGCCACTTTGGGCTACACCTTC,CSADRATLGYTF
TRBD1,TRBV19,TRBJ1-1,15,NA,TGTGCCAGTAGTCTACAGCCTCAGGGGGCTAAGGAAGCTTTCTTT,CASSLQPQGAKEAFF
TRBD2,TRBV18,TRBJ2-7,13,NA,TGTGCCAGCTCACCGGGAGGGTCTGGGGAGCAGTACTTC,CASSPGGSGEQYF
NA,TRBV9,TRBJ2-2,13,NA,TGTGCCAGCAGCTCCCAGGGCACCGGGGAGCTGTTTTTT,CASSSQGTGELFF
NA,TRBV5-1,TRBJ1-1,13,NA,TGCGCCAGCAGCTTGTCAGTGAACACTGAAGCTTTCTTT,CASSLSVNTEAFF
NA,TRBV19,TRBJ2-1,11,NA,TGTGCCAGTAGCGCCCCGCGAGAGCAGTTCTTC,CASSAPREQFF
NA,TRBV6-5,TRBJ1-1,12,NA,TGTGCCAGCAGAGACATGAACACTGAAGCTTTCTTT,CASRDMNTEAFF
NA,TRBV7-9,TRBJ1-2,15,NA,TGTGCCAGCAGCTATCAGGGTCCCGCCGGCTATGGCTACACCTTC,CASSYQGPAGYGYTF
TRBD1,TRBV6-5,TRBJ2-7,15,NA,TGTGCCAGCAGTACCCGAACAGGGGGCGGATACGAGCAGTACTTC,CASSTRTGGGYEQYF
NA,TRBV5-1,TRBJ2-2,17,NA,TGCGCCAGCAGCTTGGTATTTGCTCGCGGTAAGGCCGGGGAGCTGTTTTTT,CASSLVFARGKAGELFF
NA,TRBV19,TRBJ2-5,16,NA,TGTGCCAGTAGTATAAACAAGAGCGGCCGGCAAGAGACCCAGTACTTC,CASSINKSGRQETQYF
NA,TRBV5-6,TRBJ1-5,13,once,TGTGCCAGCAGCGCCGGGACAAATCAGCCCCAGCATTTT,CASSAGTNQPQHF
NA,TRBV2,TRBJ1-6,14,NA,TGTGCCACCAAGCTACAGGGCCTTGGTTCACCCCTCCACTTT,CATKLQGLGSPLHF
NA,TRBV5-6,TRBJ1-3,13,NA,TGTGCCAGCAGCTTCCGGGGGGGAAACACCATATATTTT,CASSFRGGNTIYF
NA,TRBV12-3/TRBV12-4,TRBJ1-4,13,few,TGTGCCAGCAGTGAAGGGGGAGATGAAAAACTGTTTTTT,CASSEGGDEKLFF
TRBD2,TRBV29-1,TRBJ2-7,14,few,TGCAGCGTTCGGAAAGCGGGAGGGCCATACGAGCAGTACTTC,CSVRKAGGPYEQYF
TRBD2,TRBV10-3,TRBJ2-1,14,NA,TGTGCCACCGTACTAGCGGGAGCCTACAATGAGCAGTTCTTC,CATVLAGAYNEQFF
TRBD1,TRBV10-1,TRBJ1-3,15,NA,TGCGCCAGCAGTTTGGGACAGGGGACTGGAAACACCATATATTTT,CASSLGQGTGNTIYF
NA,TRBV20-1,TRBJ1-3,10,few,TGCAGTGCCGGTCGGGACACCATATATTTT,CSAGRDTIYF
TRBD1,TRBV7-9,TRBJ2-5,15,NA,TGTGCCAGCAGCCCGACAGGGGGCAGAGGGGAGACCCAGTACTTC,CASSPTGGRGETQYF
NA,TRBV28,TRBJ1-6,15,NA,TGTGCCAGCAGTATAGGGGGTTCCTATAATTCACCTCTCCACTTT,CASSIGGSYNSPLHF
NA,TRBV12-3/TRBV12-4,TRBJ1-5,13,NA,TGTGCCAGCAGTCGGGGGGGGAATCAGCCCCAGCATTTT,CASSRGGNQPQHF
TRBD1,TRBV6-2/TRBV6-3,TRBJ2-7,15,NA,TGTGCCAGCAGTTCCCGGGACAGGGCTAACTACGAGCAGTACTTC,CASSSRDRANYEQYF
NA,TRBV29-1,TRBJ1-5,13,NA,TGCAGCGTAGCTACAGGCGATAAACAGCCCCAGCATTTT,CSVATGDKQPQHF
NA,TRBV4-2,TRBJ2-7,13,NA,TGTGCCAGCAGCCAAGCCCGCTACCCCGAGCAGTACTTC,CASSQARYPEQYF
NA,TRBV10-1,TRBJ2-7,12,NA,TGCGCCAGCAGTAGGGACTGGGACGAGCAGTACTTC,CASSRDWDEQYF
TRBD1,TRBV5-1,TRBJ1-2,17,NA,TGCGCCAGCAGCCCTAGCGGGCCGGGACAGGGAAACTATGGCTACACCTTC,CASSPSGPGQGNYGYTF
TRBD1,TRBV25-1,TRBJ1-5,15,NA,TGTGCCAGCAGTAAACAGGGGGAATCGGATCAGCCCCAGCATTTT,CASSKQGESDQPQHF
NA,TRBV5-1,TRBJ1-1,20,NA,TGCGCCAGCAGCTCGGCGGGGGTCGCTTCCGAAAGAACGATGAACACTGAAGCTTTCTTT,CASSSAGVASERTMNTEAFF
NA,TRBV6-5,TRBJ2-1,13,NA,TGTGCCAGCGGACAAACATTAGACGATGAGCAGTTCTTC,CASGQTLDDEQFF
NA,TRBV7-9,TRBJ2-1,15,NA,TGTGCCAGCAGCTTAGGGACTCAGGTCGCCAATGAGCAGTTCTTC,CASSLGTQVANEQFF
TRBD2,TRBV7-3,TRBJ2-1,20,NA,TGTGCCAGCAGCTTAAGGGCCCCTAGCGGGAGTATGGGCTCCTACAATGAGCAGTTCTTC,CASSLRAPSGSMGSYNEQFF
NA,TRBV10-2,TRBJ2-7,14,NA,TGCGCCAGCAGTGCAGGGCTCTTGGCCTACGAGCAGTACTTC,CASSAGLLAYEQYF
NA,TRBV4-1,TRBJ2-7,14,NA,TGCGCCAGCAGCCATCACGGGGTACCCTACGAGCAGTACTTC,CASSHHGVPYEQYF
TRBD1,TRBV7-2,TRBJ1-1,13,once,TGTGCCAGCAGCTCTGGACAGGCCGCGTTTGCTTTCTTT,CASSSGQAAFAFF
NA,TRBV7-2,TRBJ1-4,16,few,TGTGCCAGCAGCAGGGGTGTGTCCTTTCTTAATGAAAAACTGTTTTTT,CASSRGVSFLNEKLFF
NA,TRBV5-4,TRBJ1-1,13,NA,TGTGCCAGCAGCGTACGTGGGGGGACTGAAGCTTTCTTT,CASSVRGGTEAFF
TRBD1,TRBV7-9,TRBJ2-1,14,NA,TGTGCCAGCAGCTTAGAGACCCCGGGACAGGGGGCTTTCTTC,CASSLETPGQGAFF
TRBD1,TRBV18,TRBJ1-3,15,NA,TGTGCCAGCTCACCTGGACAGGGTAGTGGAAACACCATATATTTT,CASSPGQGSGNTIYF
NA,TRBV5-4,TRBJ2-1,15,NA,TGTGCCAGCAGCGGTAGGACTAACCTCTACAATGAGCAGTTCTTC,CASSGRTNLYNEQFF